This T cell receptor (beta chain) appears in the sequencing data of a study of identical twins. TCRdb re-called the 5' RACE reads with MiXCR, one entry per CDR3 protein. The repertoire holds hundreds of thousands of distinct CDR3 sequences, with approximately 13% as singletons. All donors comprised healthy Caucasians. In regard to this clonotype: The antigen is not known.

The study's findings and limits: Its conclusions, products of cross-sectional statistical analysis, did not come from following the same donors. Cord blood beta clonotypes that were abundant carried fewer insertions, and memory repertoires showed no such trend.

Germline trimming cut 7 bases from V and 5 bases from J; bases unmatched to any gene: 10. CDR1 is MDHEN, CDR2 SYDVKM, per germline. This CDR3 has 14 residues. The same sample was also used in a study of yellow fever vaccine responses in identical twins.

The chain carries TRBV28 and TRBJ2-7; TRBD2 aligns across 8 bases. This clonotype was obtained from a young woman in good health. Input material: PBMCs. The CDR3 here is CASILSGRTDEQYF. CDR3 in DNA: TGTGCCAGCATCCTGAGCGGGAGAACAGACGAGCAGTACTTC.